The present TCR beta chain was sequenced within a study of blood T cells in healthy people across ages. V lost 7 bases and J lost 7, with 9 bases in between. The CDR3 runs 10 residues. The germline V gene encodes CDR1 SQVTM and CDR2 ANQGSEA. General study findings and limits: Unsorted PBMC material precluded a definitive naive versus antigen-experienced comparison. Older age coincided with a roughly linear decline in TCR beta diversity per million T cells.

Donation came from healthy Caucasian individuals in Russia who were aged about 6 to 95. Per sample, extraction of total RNA gave at least 6 micrograms in every case. The second PCR ran roughly 7 to 11 cycles with a sample-barcoded 5' primer and J-beta primers. TCRdb itself ran the 5' RACE reads through MiXCR, one entry per CDR3 protein. The top ten hold approximately 25% of the sample, which has fewer than 700,000 distinct CDR3 sequences, more than 45% seen once. As to this clonotype: The antigen remains undetermined.

V and J are TRBV29-1 and TRBJ2-3; D remains ambiguous. This sequence was found in an older man in good health. Sequenced input: blood. In DNA form, the CDR3 reads TGCAGCGCTCTGACAAATACGCAGTATTTT. Its protein product is CSALTNTQYF.